A single sample gave rise to the 21 T cell receptor beta chains below, sequenced in a study of Graves' ophthalmopathy and Graves' hyperthyroidism. From RNA, the CDR3 regions of TCR beta chains were amplified and sequenced. HTBI primers served in a first-round RT-PCR, which a second-round multiplex PCR followed. TCRdb redid the calling of the multiplex PCR reads with MiXCR, one entry per CDR3 protein. The sample records some 25,000 distinct CDR3 sequences, about 44% being singletons. The sample was peripheral blood. The receptor set was obtained from an adult woman with stable Graves' hyperthyroidism.

In this sample, this clonotype turned up many times. The chain joins TRBV20-1 to TRBJ2-7; the match to TRBD2 covers 7 bases. The J segment lost 5 bases and the V segment lost 3 bases, leaving 25 bases of the junction unmatched. CDR1 is DFQATT and CDR2 is SNEGSKA in the germline V gene (reference sequence). This CDR3 contains 19 residues. The DNA for the CDR3 is TGCAGTGCTAGCTTTTTAGTGGGTAGCGGGTCATTTGGAGTCCACGAGCAGTACTTC. It translates to CSASFLVGSGSFGVHEQYF.

Turning to this clonotype: A read error may account for a junction end that differs from germline. The chain combines TRBV30 with TRBJ1-3; D ambiguous. The CDR3 extends over 12 amino acids. Germline lookup yields CDR1 GTSNPN and CDR2 SVGIG (reference sequence). In DNA, the CDR3 is TGTGCCTGGAGTCCTAACGGGAACACCATACATTTT. It specifies CAWSPNGNTIHF.

This clonotype rates as medium-sized. V usage is TRBV19 and J usage is TRBJ1-5; tentatively, D is TRBD1 (5 bases). CDR3 length: 13 residues. Trimming pared 7 bases from V and 4 bases from J, leaving 11 bases between. Germline-derived CDR1 and CDR2 are LNHDA and SQIVND (reference sequence). The CDR3: CASTVAGNQPQHF. CDR3 sequence (DNA): TGTGCCAGTACGGTGGCAGGGAATCAGCCCCAGCATTTT.

This rearrangement joins TRBV10-3 to TRBJ2-3, with D perhaps given as TRBD1 or TRBD2 (5 bases each). Trimming removed 3 bases from V and 2 bases from J, with 12 bases in between. The CDR3 is 15 amino acids. Per germline, CDR1 ENHRY and CDR2 SYGVKD. CDR3 nucleotides: TGTGCCATCAGTGACGGGGCGGCTTCCACAGATACGCAGTATTTT. Encoded protein: CAISDGAASTDTQYF.

This clonotype is categorized as medium-sized (0.01 to 0.1%). The rearrangement uses TRBV7-2 and TRBJ2-7; TRBD1 is a possible D gene (6 bases). The V gene's germline CDR1 is SGHTA and CDR2 FQGNSA. Trimming removed 5 bases at V and 6 bases at J, with 29 bases between. This CDR3 comprises 18 residues. The CDR3 DNA is TGTGCCAGCAGCAGAACAAGGGACACCCTTCCCCCCAGAGGCGAGCAGTACTTC. It codes for CASSRTRDTLPPRGEQYF.

In this sample, this clonotype turned up many times. The chain has TRBV6-2 or TRBV6-3 and TRBJ1-5; D is unresolved. Trimming took 2 bases from V and 0 from J, leaving 8 bases between them. Germline assignment: CDR1 MNHEY and CDR2 SVGEGT. The CDR3 contains 15 residues. CDR3: CASSYLGNSNQPQHF. As DNA, the CDR3 is TGTGCCAGCAGTTACCTCGGAAATAGCAATCAGCCCCAGCATTTT.

About this clonotype: No conserved phenylalanine or tryptophan ends this CDR3, so it is likely a read error. The chain carries TRBV5-4 and TRBJ2-2, with TRBD1 matching over 9 bases. The junction had 9 bases not matched to a gene; V was cut back by 7 bases and J by 5 bases. The CDR3 consists of 15 residues. Germline assignment: CDR1 SGHNT and CDR2 YYREEE (reference sequence). The CDR3 DNA reads as TGTGCCAGCGGCCCGGGGACAGGGCGGACCGGGGAGCTGTTTCTT. This codes for CASGPGTGRTGELFL.

V gene TRBV5-5 combines with J gene TRBJ1-3; TRBD1 might be the D (5 bases). The CDR3 extends over 13 amino acids. The V end was cut by 10 bases, the J end by 3 bases, with 14 bases between. Per germline, CDR1 SGHKS and CDR2 YYEKEE (reference sequence). CDR3 loop: CAGSLGVGNTIYF. The CDR3 DNA follows: TGTGCCGGTAGCTTGGGGGTTGGAAACACCATATATTTT.

J is TRBJ2-7 and V is TRBV24-1; D unresolved. Germline V gene sequence: CDR1 KGHDR, CDR2 SFDVKD. This CDR3 spans 12 amino acids. The ends were cut back, 3 bases at V and 3 bases at J, with 5 bases in the middle. CDR3 coding DNA: TGTGCCACCAGTGATACCGACTACGAGCAGTACTTC. Protein sequence: CATSDTDYEQYF.

The gene calls are TRBV9 and TRBJ2-1; 13 bases are shared with TRBD2. Germline V gene lookup returns CDR1 SGDLS and CDR2 YYNGEE. This CDR3 comprises 17 residues. Unmatched junction bases numbered 4, after V lost 3 bases and J lost 1 base. CDR3 loop: CASSAGTSGISYNEQFF. CDR3 DNA: TGTGCCAGCAGCGCCGGGACTAGCGGGATATCCTACAATGAGCAGTTCTTC.

This clonotype is medium-sized by share. The rearrangement links TRBV7-2 to TRBJ2-1; tentatively, D is TRBD2 (5 bases). Germline V lookup: CDR1 SGHTA, CDR2 FQGNSA. The CDR3 is 12 residues long. The V end was cut by 6 bases, the J end by 10 bases, with 13 bases between. CDR3 DNA: TGTGCCAGCAGAATGGGCGGCGGGGAGCAGTTCTTC. Amino acids: CASRMGGGEQFF.

This clonotype occurred many times. A clone one base away is much larger, so this may be a read error. This chain connects TRBV20-1 to TRBJ2-1; tentative D call: TRBD1 (6 bases). Germline-derived CDR1 and CDR2 are DFQATT and SNEGSKA (reference sequence). The CDR3 is 11 residues long. The CDR3 sequence: CRALGADEQFF. In nucleotides, the CDR3 is TGCAGGGCCTTGGGGGCCGATGAGCAGTTCTTC.

There are a few counts of this clonotype. V usage is TRBV9 and J usage is TRBJ1-4; D remains ambiguous. The germline V and J ends were trimmed by 0 bases and 8 bases, with 11 bases remaining between them. The CDR3 extends over 14 amino acids. The germline gives CDR1 SGDLS, CDR2 YYNGEE. CDR3 DNA sequence: TGTGCCAGCAGCGTAGCTGAGGGTGAAGAAAAACTGTTTTTT. It is translated as CASSVAEGEEKLFF.

In this sample, this clonotype is medium-sized (0.01 to 0.1%). This CDR3 is CSVADRGGEKLFF. The CDR3 DNA sequence: TGCAGCGTTGCGGACAGGGGAGGTGAAAAACTGTTTTTT. The chain employs TRBV29-1 and TRBJ1-4; 9 nucleotides line up with TRBD1. The CDR3 loop spans 13 amino acids. Germline-derived CDR1 and CDR2 are SQVTM and ANQGSEA. The J segment lost 7 bases and the V segment lost 4 bases, leaving 4 bases of the junction unmatched.

Details on this clonotype: It is likely a read error, because the conserved phenylalanine at the end of the CDR3 is missing. The DNA is left out, because the CDR3 cannot be placed on it with certainty; the CDR3 is given as TCRdb lists it. The genes are TRBV20-1 and TRBJ2-1; the table assigns TRBD1, which was not confirmed against the DNA. CDR1 is DFQATT and CDR2 is SNEGSKA in the germline V gene (reference sequence). The CDR3 extends over 10 residues, inclusive of both ends. The CDR3: CSAGGTARAL.

There are many counts of this clonotype. The chain couples TRBV18 to TRBJ2-2, with 9 bases fitting TRBD1. In germline, CDR1 is KGHSH, CDR2 LQKENI. Germline trimming cut 3 bases from V and 6 bases from J; bases unmatched to any gene: 2. The CDR3 has 14 residues. The CDR3 sequence: CASSPGTGPGELFF. In DNA, the CDR3 is TGTGCCAGCTCACCCGGGACAGGGCCCGGGGAGCTGTTTTTT.

This CDR3 reads CASSLAQGTNEAFF. The CDR3, as DNA: TGTGCCAGCAGTTTAGCACAGGGAACTAATGAAGCTTTCTTT. This chain connects TRBV12-3 or TRBV12-4 to TRBJ1-1, with a possible D match to TRBD1 (6 bases). CDR3 length: 14 residues. V was clipped by 0 bases and J by 7 bases, with 12 bases between them.

Comments on this clonotype: Mismatch with germline at one junction end may stem from a read error. The V call is TRBV7-2, the J call TRBJ2-1; 12 bases are shared with TRBD2. CDR3 length equals 15 residues. The germline V gene encodes CDR1 SGHTA and CDR2 FQGNSA. In DNA form, the CDR3 reads TGTGTCAGCAGCCTAGGGACTAGCGGGTACAATGAGCAGTTCTTC. Amino acid sequence: CVSSLGTSGYNEQFF.

This clonotype came up many times. V usage is TRBV11-3 and J usage is TRBJ2-2; D is perhaps TRBD1 (5 bases). The CDR3 length is 15 residues. The germline V gene encodes CDR1 SGHNT and CDR2 YENEEA. Deletions cut 4 bases from V and 0 bases from J, with 9 bases between. CDR3 protein: CASSWGVANTGELFF. Here the CDR3 DNA reads TGTGCCAGCAGCTGGGGCGTCGCGAACACCGGGGAGCTGTTTTTT. Filled out from reference TRBV11-3 and TRBJ2-2, the complete variable domain reads EAGVVQSPRYKIIEKKQPVAFWCNPISGHNTLYWYLQNLGQGPELLIRYENEEAVDDSQLPKDRFSAERLKGVDSTLKIQPAELGDSAVYLCASSWGVANTGELFFGEGSRLTVL.

The chain has TRBV20-1 and TRBJ2-6, with 8 bases matching TRBD2. V shed 0 bases, J shed 4 bases, and the junction held 8 bases outside the gene matches. The CDR3 has 17 residues. The germline V gene has CDR1 DFQATT and CDR2 SNEGSKA (reference sequence). The CDR3 loop is CSARDSGAGEGANVLTF. CDR3 in DNA: TGCAGTGCTAGAGATAGCGGGGCAGGGGAGGGGGCCAACGTCCTGACTTTC.

This clonotype ranks as medium-sized. The genes are TRBV20-1 and TRBJ2-1; TRBD2 aligns across 12 bases. Germline CDR1 reads DFQATT; CDR2 reads SNEGSKA (reference sequence). The CDR3 is 15 amino acids. The V segment lost 5 bases and the J segment 3 bases; nucleotides outside the gene matches: 5. CDR3 nucleotides: TGCAGTGCTCGCGAGACTAGCGGGAGCTACAATGAGCAGTTCTTC. Translating it yields CSARETSGSYNEQFF.